This TCR beta chain was recovered during a study of T cells in Graves' hyperthyroidism and ophthalmopathy. RNA transcripts served as the template for amplifying TCR beta CDR3 regions. The primer set for the first-round RT-PCR of the TCR CDR3 was HTBI. TCRdb re-called the multiplex PCR reads through MiXCR, storing one row per CDR3 protein. The table records around 56,000 distinct CDR3 sequences, roughly 52% of them present only once. Findings and caveats of the study: Before onset, ophthalmopathy was predicted by the model a median around 6.5 months earlier. Ophthalmopathy was distinguished from stable hyperthyroidism by 13 V-J signatures.

CDR3 length: 14 residues. Germline V gene sequence: CDR1 DFQATT, CDR2 SNEGSKA (reference sequence). V was shortened by 1 base and J by 4 bases, with 13 bases between the two germline ends. This clonotype was counted many times. As yet, its antigen is unknown. At least 3 on the Clinical Activity Score was recorded for ophthalmopathy patients, who also had NOSPECS grade at least 4 and duration under 3 months. The rearrangement links TRBV20-1 to TRBJ2-5; tentative D call: TRBD2 (5 bases). The sequence came from a woman between 25 and 40 years old with Graves' ophthalmopathy. Material for sequencing was blood. The CDR3 DNA sequence: TGCAGTGCTAGAGTATTCGCTAGCTCAGAGACCCAGTACTTC. It is translated as CSARVFASSETQYF.